This is a list of T cell receptor beta chains from one sample in a study of OX40 agonist ivuxolimab in advanced cancers. Assay: immunoSEQ multiplex PCR; the TCRdb copy retains only in-frame clones and omits some. The top ten clones hold approximately 1.9% of a sample with tens of thousands of clones, about 86% of them seen once. The specimen was CD4+ or CD8+ T cells sorted from blood, collected in a trial of the OX40 agonist ivuxolimab. These receptors came from an adult with an advanced solid tumor such as melanoma, head and neck, liver or kidney cancer. CDR3s include the opening cysteine and the closing phenylalanine or tryptophan. Not every row has a clone size; where given, it reads once, few, many or a size class.

abundance	v_gene	j_gene	CDR3aa
.	TRBV19	TRBJ2-5	CASSQGDGTQYF
.	TRBV7-9	TRBJ2-2	CASSQLGGAGTGELFF
.	TRBV7-9	TRBJ2-7	CASSLLGRGRPSYEQYF
.	TRBV9	TRBJ2-1	CASSETSGGLPYNEQFF
.	TRBV6-1	TRBJ1-1	CASSEGWQGWTFF
.	TRBV11-2	TRBJ1-6	CASSLDPWSPLHF
.	TRBV6-6	TRBJ1-3	CASSYSRSRGNTIYF
.	TRBV6-1	TRBJ1-3	CASSEHLPVARNTIYF
.	TRBV5-1	TRBJ2-3	CASSLEGDGRIDTQYF
.	TRBV5-4	TRBJ2-2	CASSLGLAGVTGELFF
few	TRBV29-1	TRBJ1-4	CSVEGFPVGEKLFF
.	TRBV18	TRBJ2-7	CASSPPLTGAPYEQYF
few	TRBV25-1	TRBJ2-7	CASSEREHKYEQYF
.	TRBV7-8	TRBJ2-7	CASSLQGYEQYF
.	TRBV9	TRBJ2-1	CASSPGQGKYNEQFF
.	TRBV5-1	TRBJ2-5	CASSVGQGTPMGETQYF
few	TRBV18	TRBJ1-5	CASSPFRGGDQPQHF
.	TRBV11-3	TRBJ1-5	CASSRRRGGINNQPQHF
.	TRBV5-1	TRBJ2-5	CASSLGGRGETQYF
few	TRBV28	TRBJ1-1	CASIQQGRTEAFF
.	TRBV30	TRBJ2-7	CAWRPGISYEQYF
once	TRBV5-4	TRBJ2-3	CASSQQTGKHTDTQYF
.	TRBV27	TRBJ2-2	CASSFRRGGRDTGELFF
.	TRBV27	TRBJ2-3	CASSWAVGTDTQYF
.	TRBV6-5	TRBJ1-4	CASSRQGDNEKLFF
.	TRBV28	TRBJ1-2	CASSSGLSSGGYTF
.	TRBV7-2	TRBJ2-6	CASSPMGFSGANVLTF
.	TRBV6-5	TRBJ1-5	CASSAGDGSNQPQHF
.	TRBV20-1	TRBJ1-2	CSARVGYGYTF
.	TRBV5-1	TRBJ2-1	CASSQMRGGPGDEQFF
once	TRBV5-4	TRBJ1-1	CASSLAGGLNTEAFF
.	TRBV19	TRBJ2-2	CASRTPGDTGELFF
few	TRBV28	TRBJ1-1	CASSGGSMNTEAFF
.	TRBV7-3	TRBJ2-2	CASSFSGPNTGELFF
.	TRBV6-6	TRBJ1-2	CASRPGQSVGPGYTF
.	TRBV7-9	TRBJ2-5	CASSQPRTSGRQETQYF
.	TRBV7-7	TRBJ2-5	CASSSGQGAGETQYF
.	TRBV9	TRBJ1-2	CASSVGTLVGTGRSYGYTF
.	TRBV5-1	TRBJ2-5	CASSLGQGMETQYF
.	TRBV5-6	TRBJ2-6	CASSLPPGRRSSGANVLTF
.	TRBV19	TRBJ1-2	CASSVRPANYGYTF
few	TRBV7-2	TRBJ1-1	CASSRPNTEAFF
.	TRBV7-3	TRBJ2-3	CASSPAAVNHRTMYF
.	TRBV6-4	TRBJ2-1	CASSPRGSSYNEQFF
once	TRBV5-1	TRBJ2-7	CASSPGAVNYEQYF
.	TRBV7-9	TRBJ1-2	CASSLESGYGGYTF
.	TRBV6-1	TRBJ1-5	CASRTTTNQPQHF
few	TRBV25-1	TRBJ2-1	CASTVVGGGEQFF
.	TRBV2	TRBJ2-1	CASSERQGDYNEQFF
once	TRBV7-9	TRBJ2-1	CASSRAGTYEQFF
once	TRBV29-1	TRBJ1-1	CSVTVAMNTEAFF
once	TRBV27	TRBJ2-2	CASSEGQGAAGELFF
.	TRBV4-2	TRBJ1-4	CASSLTGSTNEKLFF
.	TRBV5-1	TRBJ1-1	CASSLALDPNMNTEAFF
.	TRBV6-6	TRBJ2-4	CASSYSPSGGTGIQYF
.	TRBV9	TRBJ2-1	CASSARQARDEQFF
few	TRBV6-1	TRBJ1-4	CASTGGEKLFF
.	TRBV28	TRBJ2-5	CAILPGQGARGTQYF
once	TRBV6-1	TRBJ1-1	CASSVSDLGTEAFF
few	TRBV5-4	TRBJ1-2	CASSGEGPLANYGYTF